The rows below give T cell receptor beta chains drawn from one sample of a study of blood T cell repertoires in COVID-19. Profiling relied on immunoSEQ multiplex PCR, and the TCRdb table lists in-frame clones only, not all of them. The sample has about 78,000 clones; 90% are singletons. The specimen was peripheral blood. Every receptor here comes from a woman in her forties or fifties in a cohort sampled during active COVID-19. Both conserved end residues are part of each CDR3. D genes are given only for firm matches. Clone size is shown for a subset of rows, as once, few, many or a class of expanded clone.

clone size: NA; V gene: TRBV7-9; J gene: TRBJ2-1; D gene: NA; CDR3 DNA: TGTGCCAGCAGCTTAGCGGGACTGGTCCCCTACAATGAGCAGTTCTTC; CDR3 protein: CASSLAGLVPYNEQFF
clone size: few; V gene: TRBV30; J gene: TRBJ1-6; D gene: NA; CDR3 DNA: TGTGCCTGCACAGGGTACGATTCACCCCTCCACTTT; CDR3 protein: CACTGYDSPLHF
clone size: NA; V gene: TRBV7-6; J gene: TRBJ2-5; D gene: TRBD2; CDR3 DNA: TGTGCCAGCAGCTTAGGGGGACTAGCCGAAGAGACCCAGTACTTC; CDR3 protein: CASSLGGLAEETQYF
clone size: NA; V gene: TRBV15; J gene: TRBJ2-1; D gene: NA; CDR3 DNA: TGTGCCACCAGCAGAGGGGAGACCTACAATGAGCAGTTCTTC; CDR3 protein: CATSRGETYNEQFF
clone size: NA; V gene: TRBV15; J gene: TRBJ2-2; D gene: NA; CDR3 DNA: TGTGCCACCAGCAGAGATTATCGTAGGGGGGGAGGCACCGGGGAGCTGTTTTTT; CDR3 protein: CATSRDYRRGGGTGELFF
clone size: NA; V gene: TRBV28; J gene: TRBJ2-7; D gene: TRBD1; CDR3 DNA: TGTGCCACCTCGGACAGGGTACCCTACGAGCAGTACTTC; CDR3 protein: CATSDRVPYEQYF
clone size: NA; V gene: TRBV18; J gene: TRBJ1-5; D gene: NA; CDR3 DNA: TGTGCCAGCTCCCTACAGACCGTCAATCAGCCCCAGCATTTT; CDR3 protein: CASSLQTVNQPQHF
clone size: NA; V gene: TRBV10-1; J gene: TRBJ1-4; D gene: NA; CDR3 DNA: TGCGCCAGCAGTACCCTCGACAGCGAACTGTTTTTT; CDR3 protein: CASSTLDSELFF
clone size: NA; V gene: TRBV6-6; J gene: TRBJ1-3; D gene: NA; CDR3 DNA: TGTGCCAGCAGTTCCCCGGGGGGGGAGACCATATATTTT; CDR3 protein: CASSSPGGETIYF
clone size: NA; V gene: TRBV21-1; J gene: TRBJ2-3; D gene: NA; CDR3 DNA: TGTGCCAGCAGCAACCACAGGGGTTTTGGCACAGATACGCAGTATTTT; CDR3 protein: CASSNHRGFGTDTQYF
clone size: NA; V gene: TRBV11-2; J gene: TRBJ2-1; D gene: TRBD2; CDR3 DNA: TGTGCCAGCAGCTTAGCGGGAGGGCGTGATGAGCAGTTCTTC; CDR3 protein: CASSLAGGRDEQFF
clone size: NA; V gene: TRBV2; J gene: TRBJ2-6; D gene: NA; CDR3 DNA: TGTGCCAGCAGTGAACTAGCGCAGAGCTCTGGGGCCAACGTCCTGACTTTC; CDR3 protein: CASSELAQSSGANVLTF
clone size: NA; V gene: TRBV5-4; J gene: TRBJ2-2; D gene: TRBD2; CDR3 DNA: TGTGCCAGCAGCTTAGGGACTAGCGGGACTGACGGGGAGCTGTTTTTT; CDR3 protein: CASSLGTSGTDGELFF
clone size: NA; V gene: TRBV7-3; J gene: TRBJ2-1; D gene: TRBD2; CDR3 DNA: TGTGCCAGCAGCTGGGGCGGGAGCGATGAGCAGTTCTTC; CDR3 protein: CASSWGGSDEQFF
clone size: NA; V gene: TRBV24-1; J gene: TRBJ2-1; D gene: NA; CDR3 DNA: TGTGCCACCAGTGGTCAACCGGGACTCCTAAGTGACAATGAGCAGTTCTTC; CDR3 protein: CATSGQPGLLSDNEQFF
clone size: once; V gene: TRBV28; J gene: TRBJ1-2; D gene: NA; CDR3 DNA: TGTGCCAGCAGTTCCCCCGGCAGGGCCCCCTATGGCTACACCTTC; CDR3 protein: CASSSPGRAPYGYTF
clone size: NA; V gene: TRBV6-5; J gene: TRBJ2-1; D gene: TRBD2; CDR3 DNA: TGTGCCAGCACGGGGGGTAATGAGCAGTTCTTC; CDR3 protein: CASTGGNEQFF
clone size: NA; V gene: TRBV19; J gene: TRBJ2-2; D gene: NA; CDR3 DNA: TGTGCCAGTAGTATACTAGTTCAAACCGGGGAGCTGTTTTTT; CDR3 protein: CASSILVQTGELFF
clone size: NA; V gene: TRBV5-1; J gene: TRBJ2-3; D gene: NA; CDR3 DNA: TGCGCCAGCTTAGCTCCAGAGGGGGGGGATACGCAGTATTTT; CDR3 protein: CASLAPEGGDTQYF
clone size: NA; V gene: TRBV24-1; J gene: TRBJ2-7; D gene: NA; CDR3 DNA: TGTGCCACCAGTGATTCCCAGGAGCAGTACTTC; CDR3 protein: CATSDSQEQYF
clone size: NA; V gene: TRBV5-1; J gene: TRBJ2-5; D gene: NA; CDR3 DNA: TGCGCCAGCAGCCCCCTGCCTGCGGTCCAAGAGACCCAGTACTTC; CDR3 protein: CASSPLPAVQETQYF
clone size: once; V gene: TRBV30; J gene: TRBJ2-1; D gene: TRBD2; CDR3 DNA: TGTGCCTTGACTAGCGGGTCTTTACACAATGAGCAGTTCTTC; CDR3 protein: CALTSGSLHNEQFF
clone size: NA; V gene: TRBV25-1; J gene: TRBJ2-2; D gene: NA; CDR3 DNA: TGTGCCAGCAGTAAGGGATCAGGGTCCGGGGAGCTGTTTTTT; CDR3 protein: CASSKGSGSGELFF
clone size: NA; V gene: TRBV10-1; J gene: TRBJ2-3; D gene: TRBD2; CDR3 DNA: TGCGCCAGCAGTAGAAGCGGGAGGGCCAAGGGCACAGATACGCAGTATTTT; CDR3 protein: CASSRSGRAKGTDTQYF
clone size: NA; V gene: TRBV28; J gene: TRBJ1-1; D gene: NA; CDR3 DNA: TGTGCCAGCAGTTTGCTGGGGGGAGGGAACACTGAAGCTTTCTTT; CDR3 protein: CASSLLGGGNTEAFF
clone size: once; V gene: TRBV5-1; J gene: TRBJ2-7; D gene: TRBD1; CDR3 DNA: TGCGCCAGCAGCTTGGTCGGGACAGGGGGCGACTACGAGCAGTACTTC; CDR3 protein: CASSLVGTGGDYEQYF
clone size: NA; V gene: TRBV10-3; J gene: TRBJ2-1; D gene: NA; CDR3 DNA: TGTGCCATCAGCGATACAAATGAGCAGTTCTTC; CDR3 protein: CAISDTNEQFF
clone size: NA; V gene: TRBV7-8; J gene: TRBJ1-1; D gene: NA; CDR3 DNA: TGTGCCAGCAGCTCGACACAGGGAACGAACACTGAAGCTTTCTTT; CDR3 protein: CASSSTQGTNTEAFF
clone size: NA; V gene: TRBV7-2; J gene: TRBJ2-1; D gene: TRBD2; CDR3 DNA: TGTGCCAGCAGCTTACTGAGCGGGAATATTAATGAGCAGTTCTTC; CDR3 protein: CASSLLSGNINEQFF
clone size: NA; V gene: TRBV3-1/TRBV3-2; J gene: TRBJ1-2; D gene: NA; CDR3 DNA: TGTGCCAGCAGCCAATATGGCGGGGTGAGCGGCTACACCTTC; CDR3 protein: CASSQYGGVSGYTF
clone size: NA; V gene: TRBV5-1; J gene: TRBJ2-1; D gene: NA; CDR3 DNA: TGCGCCAGCAGTTATACAGGGAGCTCCTACAATGAGCAGTTCTTC; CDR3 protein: CASSYTGSSYNEQFF
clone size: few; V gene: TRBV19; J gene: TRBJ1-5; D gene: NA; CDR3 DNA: TGTGCCAGTACCCACGGGGGGGAGGGTCAGCCCCAGCATTTT; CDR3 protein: CASTHGGEGQPQHF
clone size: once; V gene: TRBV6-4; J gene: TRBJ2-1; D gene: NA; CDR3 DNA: TGTGCCAGCAGTGGCCCCGGGGGGCAGGGTGAGCAGTTCTTC; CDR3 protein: CASSGPGGQGEQFF
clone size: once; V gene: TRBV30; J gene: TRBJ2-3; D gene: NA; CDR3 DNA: TGTGCCTGGAGTCCCTCAGGCACAGATACGCAGTATTTT; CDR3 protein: CAWSPSGTDTQYF
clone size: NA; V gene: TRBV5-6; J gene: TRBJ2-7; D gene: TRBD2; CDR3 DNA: TGTGCCAGCAGCCTTAGCGGGCTGAGCTCCTACGAGCAGTACTTC; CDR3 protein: CASSLSGLSSYEQYF
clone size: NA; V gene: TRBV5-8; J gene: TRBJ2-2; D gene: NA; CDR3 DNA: TGTGCCAGCAGCTTGGGGGGACAAACGAACACCGGGGAGCTGTTTTTT; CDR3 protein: CASSLGGQTNTGELFF
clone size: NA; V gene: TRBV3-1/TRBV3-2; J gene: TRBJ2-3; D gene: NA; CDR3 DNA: TGTGCCAGCAGCCAAGCGGGAACAGATACGCAGTATTTT; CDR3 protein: CASSQAGTDTQYF
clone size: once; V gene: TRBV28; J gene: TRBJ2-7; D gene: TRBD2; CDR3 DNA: TGTGCCAGCAGTTTAGCTAGCGGGAGGTTCGAGCAGTACTTC; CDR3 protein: CASSLASGRFEQYF
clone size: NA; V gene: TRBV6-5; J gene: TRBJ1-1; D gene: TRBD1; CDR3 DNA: TGTGCCAGCAGGGGACAGGGGGGCACTGAAGCTTTCTTT; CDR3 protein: CASRGQGGTEAFF
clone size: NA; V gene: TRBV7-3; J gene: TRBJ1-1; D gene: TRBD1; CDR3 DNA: TGTGCCAGCAGCTTAGGGGACAGCACTGAAGCTTTCTTT; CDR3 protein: CASSLGDSTEAFF
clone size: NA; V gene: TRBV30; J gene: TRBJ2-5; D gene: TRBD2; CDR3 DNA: TGTGCCTGGAGTGGGGGACTAGCGGGGCAAGAGACCCAGTACTTC; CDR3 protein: CAWSGGLAGQETQYF
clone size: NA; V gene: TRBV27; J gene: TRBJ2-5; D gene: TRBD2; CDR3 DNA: TGTGCCAGCAGGAGAGCACTAGCGGGAGAAGAGACCCAGTACTTC; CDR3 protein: CASRRALAGEETQYF
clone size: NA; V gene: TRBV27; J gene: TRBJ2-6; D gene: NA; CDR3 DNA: TGTGCCAGCAGTTTATGGGACTCCAGTTTAGGGGCCAACGTCCTGACTTTC; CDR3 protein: CASSLWDSSLGANVLTF
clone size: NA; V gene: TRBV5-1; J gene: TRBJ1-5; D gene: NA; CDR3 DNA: TGCGCCAGCAGCTTGGCCGCAGGAGGTCAGCCCCAGCATTTT; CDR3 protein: CASSLAAGGQPQHF
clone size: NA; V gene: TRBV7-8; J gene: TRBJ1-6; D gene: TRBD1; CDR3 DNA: TGTGCCAGCAGCTTACTAACAGGGGTTGCCTATAATTCACCCCTCCACTTT; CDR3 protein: CASSLLTGVAYNSPLHF
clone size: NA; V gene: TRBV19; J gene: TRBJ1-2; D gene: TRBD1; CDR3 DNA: TGTGCCAGTAGTAGACAGGGGGATCTCTATGGCTACACCTTC; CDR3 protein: CASSRQGDLYGYTF
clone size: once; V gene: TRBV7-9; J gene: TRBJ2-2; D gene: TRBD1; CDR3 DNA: TGTGCCAGCAGCTATGACAGGGGGCGGCGGAACACCGGGGAGCTGTTTTTT; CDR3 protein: CASSYDRGRRNTGELFF
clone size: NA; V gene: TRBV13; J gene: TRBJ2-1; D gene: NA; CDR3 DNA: TGTGCCACCCCCGCCCGGGACAATCCTTACAATGAGCAGTTCTTC; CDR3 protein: CATPARDNPYNEQFF
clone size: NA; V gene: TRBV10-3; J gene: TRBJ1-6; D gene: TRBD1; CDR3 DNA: TGTGCCATCAGTGAGCGGGACAGGAATTCACCCCTCCACTTT; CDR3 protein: CAISERDRNSPLHF
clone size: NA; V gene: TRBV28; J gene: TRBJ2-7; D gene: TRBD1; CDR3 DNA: TGTGCCAGCACCATGACGGGACAGAGGTCCTACGAGCAGTACTTC; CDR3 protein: CASTMTGQRSYEQYF
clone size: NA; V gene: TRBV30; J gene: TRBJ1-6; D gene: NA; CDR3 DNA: TGTGCCTGGACAGGGGCGGTCGTTTCACCCCTCCACTTT; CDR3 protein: CAWTGAVVSPLHF